This TCR beta chain was captured by sequencing in a study of T cell repertoires in cytomegalovirus infection (dated by TCRdb to about 2019). Background on the whole study: The peptide stimulations were aimed at well-studied HLA-B-restricted epitopes as well as recently identified HLA-C-restricted CMV epitopes, whose presentation resists viral immunomodulation. Donor HLA type was relevant to the analysis, because carriage of CMV infection together with the matching HLA type was indicated by public TCR beta signatures. The investigation overall reported the following: In both this cohort and an independent roughly 400-donor cohort, the cumulative frequency of public TCR beta family members distinguished carriers of CMV infection plus the relevant HLA type. In the ex vivo response, HLA-C-restricted CMV-specific TCR beta clonotypes were dominant, and in two of eight donors the single most frequent clonotype came from this HLA-C-restricted group.

The treatment or condition label, read with the paper, signifies: in vitro stimulation with specific CMV peptide epitopes to enrich CMV-specific T cells. The germline V gene gives CDR1 as SNHLY and CDR2 as FYNNEI. The CDR3 goes from the cysteine to the phenylalanine over 14 residues. The entry retains the CDR3 DNA only, 42 bases that are in frame from base 1. The junction carries 13 bases between V and J, which are trimmed by 7 bases and 0 bases respectively. Sequencing instrument: Illumina HiSeq 1500. TCRdb passed the public sequencing reads through fastp at Q25 and MiXCR, retaining productive beta sequences. Each CDR3 protein appears once, grouped with its most common genes and DNA. In this sample the table shows 650,000 to 900,000 distinct CDR3 sequences, 25% to 30% of which occur a single time. Under 15% of the sample is taken by the ten largest. Concerning this clonotype: The specificity of this receptor is unknown. The sample holds no much larger clone one base away, and base qualities are not on file.

This sequence was found in a human donor in good health (CMV status not recorded). Some clones in this sample may be carry-over from other donors' samples. The rearrangement combines TRBV2 with TRBJ2-7, with TRBD2 tentatively as D gene (5 bases match). Sample: cultured CD8+ T cells from PBMCs, taken from culture after CMV antigen stimulation. Here is the DNA: TGTGCCAGCACTGAGGGCATAGACTCCTACGAGCAGTACTTC. Its product reads: CASTEGIDSYEQYF. This CDR3, with the reference TRBV2 and TRBJ2-7 proteins standing in past its ends, gives the full variable domain EPEVTQTPSHQVTQMGQEVILRCVPISNHLYFYWYRQILGQKVEFLVSFYNNEISEKSEIFDDQFSVERPDGSNFTLKIRSTKLEDSAMYFCASTEGIDSYEQYFGPGTRLTVT.